This TCR beta chain was recovered during a study of T cells in localized non-small cell lung cancer. Turning to this clone: Its antigen is not identified.

With 6 bases removed from V and 6 bases from J, the gap between germline ends came to 18 bases. Looked up from germline, CDR1 is MDHEN and CDR2 is SYDVKM. The CDR3 sequence is 14 residues long. Whole-study results and caveats: Uninvolved neighboring lung showed the greatest T cell clonality, exceeding tumor. Sequencing covered just one tumor region, so heterogeneity cannot be ruled out.

The method was immunoSEQ multiplex PCR; TCRdb's version includes in-frame clones alone and lacks a portion of them. The table has roughly 9,600 clones, less than 95% seen once. The V and J genes are TRBV28 and TRBJ2-7, with D tentatively TRBD2 (5 bases). The material was peripheral blood, obtained before any cancer treatment. The clonotype was recovered from a male donor at least 60 years old with stage III squamous cell lung carcinoma. CDR3 sequence reads: CASSLARELIEQYF. The CDR3 DNA follows: TGTGCCAGCAGCCTCGCTAGGGAGTTGATCGAGCAGTACTTC.